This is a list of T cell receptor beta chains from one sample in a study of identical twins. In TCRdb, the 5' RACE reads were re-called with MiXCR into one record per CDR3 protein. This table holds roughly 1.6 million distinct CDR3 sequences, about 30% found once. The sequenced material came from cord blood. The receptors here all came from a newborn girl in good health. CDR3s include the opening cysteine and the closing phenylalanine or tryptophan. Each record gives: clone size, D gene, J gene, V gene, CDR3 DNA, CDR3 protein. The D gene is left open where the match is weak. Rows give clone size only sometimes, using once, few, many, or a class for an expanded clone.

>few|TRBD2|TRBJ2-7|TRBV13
TGTGCCAGCAGCCCACTAGCGGGGATCCCCTACGAGCAGTACTTC
CASSPLAGIPYEQYF
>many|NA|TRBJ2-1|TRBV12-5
TGTGCTAGTGGTTTGGAGGGTAATGAGCAGTTCTTC
CASGLEGNEQFF
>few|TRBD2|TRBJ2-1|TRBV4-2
TGTGCCAGCAGCCACTTGAGACTAGCGGGATCTAATGAGCAGTTCTTC
CASSHLRLAGSNEQFF
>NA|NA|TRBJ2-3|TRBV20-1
TGCAGTGCTAGGACTAGTCTCACAGATACGCAGTATTTT
CSARTSLTDTQYF
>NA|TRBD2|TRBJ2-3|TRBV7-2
TGTGCCAGCAGCTTAGCGCGGGGGAATACGCAGTATTTT
CASSLARGNTQYF
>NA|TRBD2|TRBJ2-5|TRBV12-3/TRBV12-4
TGTGCCAGTCAGGGACAAAGACTAGCGGGGCGTTGGGAGACCCAGTACTTC
CASQGQRLAGRWETQYF
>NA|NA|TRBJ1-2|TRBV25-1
TGTGCCAGCAGTGATGCGGGGCCAACACACTATGGCTACACCTTC
CASSDAGPTHYGYTF
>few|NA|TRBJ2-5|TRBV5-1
TGCGCCAGCAGCTCTAGGGCCCTACTATCTCAAGAGACCCAGTACTTC
CASSSRALLSQETQYF
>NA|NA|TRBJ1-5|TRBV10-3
TGTGCCATCAGTGGAGGCGGGGGCTATAGCAATCAGCCCCAGCATTTT
CAISGGGGYSNQPQHF
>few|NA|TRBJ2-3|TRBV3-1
TGTGCCAGCAGCCAAGATGACCGGGGGTGGACAGATACGCAGTATTTT
CASSQDDRGWTDTQYF
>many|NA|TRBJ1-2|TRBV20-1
TGCAGTGCTAGTGATGACTATGGCTACACCTTC
CSASDDYGYTF
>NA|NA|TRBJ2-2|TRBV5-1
TGCGCCAGCAGCTTGGGACTCACCGCGAACACCGGGGAGCTGTTTTTT
CASSLGLTANTGELFF
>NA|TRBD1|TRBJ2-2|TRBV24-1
TGTGCCACCAGTGGACAGGGGGCCACCGGGGAGCTGTTTTTT
CATSGQGATGELFF
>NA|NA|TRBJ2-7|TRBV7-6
TGTGCCAGCAGCTACCTAGCGAGCGAGCAGTACTTC
CASSYLASEQYF
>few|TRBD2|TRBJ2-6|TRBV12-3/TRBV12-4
TGTGCCAGCAGTTCAGGGCGCCTAGCGGGGCCTCCTGGGGCCAACGTCCTGACTTTC
CASSSGRLAGPPGANVLTF
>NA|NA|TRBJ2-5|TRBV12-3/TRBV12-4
TGTGCCAGCAGTTTTGGGGGGTTCGAGACCCAGTACTTC
CASSFGGFETQYF
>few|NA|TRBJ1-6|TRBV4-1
TGCGCCAGCAGCCAAGCCGACAGAACACCCCTCCACTTT
CASSQADRTPLHF
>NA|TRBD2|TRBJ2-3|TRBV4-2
TGTGCCAGCAGCCAAGAAAAAGTTAGCGGGGGGAACACAGATACGCAGTATTTT
CASSQEKVSGGNTDTQYF
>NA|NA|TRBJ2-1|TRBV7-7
TGTGCTAGCAGCTTAATGCACTCGGAAGCAAGGCAGTTCTTC
CASSLMHSEARQFF
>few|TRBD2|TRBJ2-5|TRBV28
TGTGCCAGCAGTTTAGCGGGAGGGCCCCTCCAAGAGACCCAGTACTTC
CASSLAGGPLQETQYF
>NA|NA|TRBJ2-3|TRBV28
TGTGCCAGCAGTCGAACTAGTTCGGCAGATACGCAGTATTTT
CASSRTSSADTQYF
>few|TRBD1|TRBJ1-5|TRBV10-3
TGTGCCATCAGTGAGACCCCGGGACAGGGGAGGAGCAATCAGCCCCAGCATTTT
CAISETPGQGRSNQPQHF
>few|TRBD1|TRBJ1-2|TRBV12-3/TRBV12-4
TGTGCCAGCACTATGACAGGGGCTAACTATGGCTACACCTTC
CASTMTGANYGYTF
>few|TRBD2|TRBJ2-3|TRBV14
TGTGCCAGCAGCCTTATAGCGGGAGTGGCAGATACGCAGTATTTT
CASSLIAGVADTQYF
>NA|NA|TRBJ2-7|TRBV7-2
TGTGCCAGCAGCCTTAGGGGACTGCAGGCCGTCCCCTACGAGCAGTACTTC
CASSLRGLQAVPYEQYF
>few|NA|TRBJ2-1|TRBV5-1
TGCGCCAGCAGCTTTGGGGGGCCCTTTGATGAGCAGTTCTTC
CASSFGGPFDEQFF
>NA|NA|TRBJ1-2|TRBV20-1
TGCAGTGCTAGAGATCCGGGACTTAACTATGGCTACACCTTC
CSARDPGLNYGYTF
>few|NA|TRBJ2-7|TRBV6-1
TGTGCCAGCAACAAGGGGGTCCCGTACGAGCAGTACTTC
CASNKGVPYEQYF
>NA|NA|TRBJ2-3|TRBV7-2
TGTGCCAGCAGCTTATTAGGGATAGCGTCCTACACAGATACGCAGTATTTT
CASSLLGIASYTDTQYF
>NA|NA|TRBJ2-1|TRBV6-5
TGTGCCAACAGTGCCCATGGGGGTTACAATGAGCAGTTCTTC
CANSAHGGYNEQFF
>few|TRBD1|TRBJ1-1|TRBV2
TGTGCCAGCAGTGGACAGGGATTCGGCGTAGTTGACACTGAAGCTTTCTTT
CASSGQGFGVVDTEAFF
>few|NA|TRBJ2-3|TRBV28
TGTGCCAGCATGGCTGGGCGCAGGGTAATTGTAGATACGCAGTATTTT
CASMAGRRVIVDTQYF
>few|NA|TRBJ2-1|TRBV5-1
TGCGCCAGCAGTTGGCGGGGGCCTTACAATGAGCAGTTCTTC
CASSWRGPYNEQFF
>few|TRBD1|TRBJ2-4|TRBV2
TGTGCCAGCAGTACGGGACAGGGGAAAAACATTCAGTACTTC
CASSTGQGKNIQYF
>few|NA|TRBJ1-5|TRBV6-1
TGTGCCAGCAGTGATCATAGGGGGTGGAATCAGCCCCAGCATTTT
CASSDHRGWNQPQHF
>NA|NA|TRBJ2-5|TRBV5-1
TGCGCCAGCAGCCACCCTTCTCGGTCCCAAGAGACCCAGTACTTC
CASSHPSRSQETQYF
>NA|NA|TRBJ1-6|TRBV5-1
TGCGCCAGCAGCTTGGGATCGGGGCCCCTCCACTTT
CASSLGSGPLHF
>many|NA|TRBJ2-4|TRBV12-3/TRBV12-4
TGTGCCAGCAGTTCCGCCAAAAACATTCAGTACTTC
CASSSAKNIQYF
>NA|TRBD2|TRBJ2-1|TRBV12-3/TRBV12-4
TGTGCCAGCAGTTTCACCGGGAGGGCCGTAGATGAGCAGTTCTTC
CASSFTGRAVDEQFF
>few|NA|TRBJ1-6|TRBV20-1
TGCAGTGCCCCGGCGTGGGGACCGAGGTCACCCCTCCACTTT
CSAPAWGPRSPLHF
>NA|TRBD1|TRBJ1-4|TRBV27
TGTGCCAGCAGTTCAACCTACAGGGGGATTTGGGAAAAACTGTTTTTT
CASSSTYRGIWEKLFF
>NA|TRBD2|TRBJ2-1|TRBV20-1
TGCAGTGCTAGAGTTTTAGCGGGAGCTGAGCAGTTCTTC
CSARVLAGAEQFF
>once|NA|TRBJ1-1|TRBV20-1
TGCAGTGCTAGAGATCCCGCAGGGGAGACCACTGAAGCTTTCTTT
CSARDPAGETTEAFF
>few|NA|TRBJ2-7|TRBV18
TGTGCCAGCTCACCAAGTGCCTCACCCTACGAGCAGTACTTC
CASSPSASPYEQYF
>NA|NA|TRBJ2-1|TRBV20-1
TGCAGTGCCAGGATGGGAATGAATGAGCAGTTCTTC
CSARMGMNEQFF
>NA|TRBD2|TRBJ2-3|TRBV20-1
TGCAGTGCTGACGGACTAGCGGGGGACAGCACAGATACGCAGTATTTT
CSADGLAGDSTDTQYF
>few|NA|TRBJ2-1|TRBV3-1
TGTGCCAGCAGAAAGGGGGGCGGCTACAATGAGCAGTTCTTC
CASRKGGGYNEQFF
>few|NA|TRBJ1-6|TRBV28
TGTGCCAGCAATCATGGCGGGGGCGGGTTTGGTAATTCACCCCTCCACTTT
CASNHGGGGFGNSPLHF
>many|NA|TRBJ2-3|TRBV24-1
TGTGCCACCAGTGATTTGAGGGTCATGGGAGATACGCAGTATTTT
CATSDLRVMGDTQYF
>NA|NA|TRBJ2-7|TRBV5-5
TGTGCCAGCAACGTACAGGGCGGGTCCTACAATGAGCAGTACTTC
CASNVQGGSYNEQYF
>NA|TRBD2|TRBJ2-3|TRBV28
TGTGCCAGCAGTTTAGCGGGAGGGCCTTCTCGTACGCAGTATTTT
CASSLAGGPSRTQYF
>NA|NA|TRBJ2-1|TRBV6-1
TGTGCCAGCAGTCCTCAGGACAGTTCCTACAATGAGCAGTTCTTC
CASSPQDSSYNEQFF
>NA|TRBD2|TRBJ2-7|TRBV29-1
TGCAGCGTAGAACCCCTAGCGGGAGGCCCCTACGAGCAGTACTTC
CSVEPLAGGPYEQYF
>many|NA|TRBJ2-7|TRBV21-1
TGTGCCAGCACCCAGGGTGGTCATGGATACGAGCAGTACTTC
CASTQGGHGYEQYF
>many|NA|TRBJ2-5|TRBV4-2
TGTGCCAGCAGCCAAGGACGGGAAGAGACCCAGTACTTC
CASSQGREETQYF
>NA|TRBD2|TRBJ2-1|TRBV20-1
TGCAGTGCCTCTCCTAGCGGGAGGGCAATATACAATGAGCAGTTCTTC
CSASPSGRAIYNEQFF
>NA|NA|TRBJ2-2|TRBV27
TGTGCCAGCAGTTCACCCCTACAGGGCGGGGAGCTGTTTTTT
CASSSPLQGGELFF
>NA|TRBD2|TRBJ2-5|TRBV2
TGTGCACGGGAGGCCCACAATGAGCAGTACTTC
CAREAHNEQYF
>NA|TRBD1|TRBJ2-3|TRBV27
TGTGCCAGCAGCTCTGACAGGGGGCGCGTAATCACGCAGTATTTT
CASSSDRGRVITQYF
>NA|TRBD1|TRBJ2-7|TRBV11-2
TGTGCCAGCAGCTCCTTTACAGGGGTCAGCTACGAGCAGTACTTC
CASSSFTGVSYEQYF